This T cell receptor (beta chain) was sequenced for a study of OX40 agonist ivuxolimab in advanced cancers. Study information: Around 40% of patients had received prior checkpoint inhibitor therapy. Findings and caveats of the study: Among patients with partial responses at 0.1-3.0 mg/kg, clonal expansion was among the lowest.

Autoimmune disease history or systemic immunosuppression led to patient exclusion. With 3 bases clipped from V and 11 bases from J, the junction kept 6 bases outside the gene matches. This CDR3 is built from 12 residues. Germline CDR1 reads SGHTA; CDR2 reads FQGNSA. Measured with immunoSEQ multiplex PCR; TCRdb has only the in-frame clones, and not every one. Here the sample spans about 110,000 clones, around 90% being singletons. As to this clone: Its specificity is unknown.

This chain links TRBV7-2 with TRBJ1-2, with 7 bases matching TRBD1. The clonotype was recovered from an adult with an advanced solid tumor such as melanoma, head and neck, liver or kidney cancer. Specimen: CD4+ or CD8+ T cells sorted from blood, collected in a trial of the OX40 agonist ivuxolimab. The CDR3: CASSFTQTGYTF. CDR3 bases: TGTGCCAGCAGCTTCACCCAGACAGGGTACACCTTC.